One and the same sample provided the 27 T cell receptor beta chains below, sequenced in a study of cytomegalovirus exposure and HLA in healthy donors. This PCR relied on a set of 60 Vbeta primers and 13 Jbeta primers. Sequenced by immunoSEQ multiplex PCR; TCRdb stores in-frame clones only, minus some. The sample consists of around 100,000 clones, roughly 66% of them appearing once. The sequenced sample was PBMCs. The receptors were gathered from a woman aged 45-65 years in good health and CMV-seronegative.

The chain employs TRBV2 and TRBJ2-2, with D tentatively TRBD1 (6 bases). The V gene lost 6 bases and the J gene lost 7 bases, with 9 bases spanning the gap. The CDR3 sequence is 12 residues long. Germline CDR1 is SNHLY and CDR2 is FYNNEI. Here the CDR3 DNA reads TGTGCCAGCAGGAGGGGGATCGGGGAGCTGTTTTTT. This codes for CASRRGIGELFF. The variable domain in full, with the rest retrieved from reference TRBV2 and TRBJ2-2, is EPEVTQTPSHQVTQMGQEVILRCVPISNHLYFYWYRQILGQKVEFLVSFYNNEISEKSEIFDDQFSVERPDGSNFTLKIRSTKLEDSAMYFCASRRGIGELFFGEGSRLTVL.

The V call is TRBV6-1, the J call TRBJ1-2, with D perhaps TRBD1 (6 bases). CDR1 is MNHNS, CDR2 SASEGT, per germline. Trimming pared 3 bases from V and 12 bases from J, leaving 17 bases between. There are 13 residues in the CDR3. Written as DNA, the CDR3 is TGTGCCAGCAGTGAGGACAGTCCCCTGATTCACACCTTC. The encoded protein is CASSEDSPLIHTF.

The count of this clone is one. In nucleotides, the CDR3 is TGTGCCAGCTCACAGGGGGCGACTAATGAAAAACTGTTTTTT. It yields the protein CASSQGATNEKLFF. The chain joins TRBV21-1 to TRBJ1-4; the D call in the table, TRBD1, was not verified against the DNA. TRBV21-1 is described as a pseudogene. The CDR3 contains 14 residues.

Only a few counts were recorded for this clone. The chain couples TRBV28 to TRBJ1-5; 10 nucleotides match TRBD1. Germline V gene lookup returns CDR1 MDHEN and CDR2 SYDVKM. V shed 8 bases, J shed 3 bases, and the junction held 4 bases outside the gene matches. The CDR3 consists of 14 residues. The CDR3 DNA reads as TGTGCCAGCTGGACAGGGGGGGACAATCAGCCCCAGCATTTT. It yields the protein CASWTGGDNQPQHF.

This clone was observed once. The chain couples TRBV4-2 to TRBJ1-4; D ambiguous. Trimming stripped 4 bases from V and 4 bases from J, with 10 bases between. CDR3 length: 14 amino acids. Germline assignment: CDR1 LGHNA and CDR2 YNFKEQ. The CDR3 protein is CASSPGLHNEKLFF. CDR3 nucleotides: TGTGCCAGCAGCCCTGGACTGCATAATGAAAAACTGTTTTTT.

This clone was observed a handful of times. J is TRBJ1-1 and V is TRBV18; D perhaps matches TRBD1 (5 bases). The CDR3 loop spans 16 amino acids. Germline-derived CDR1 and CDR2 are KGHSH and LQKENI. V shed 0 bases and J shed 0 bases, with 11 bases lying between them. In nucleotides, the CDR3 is TGTGCCAGCTCACCACCGTGGGGCTCCATGAACACTGAAGCTTTCTTT. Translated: CASSPPWGSMNTEAFF.

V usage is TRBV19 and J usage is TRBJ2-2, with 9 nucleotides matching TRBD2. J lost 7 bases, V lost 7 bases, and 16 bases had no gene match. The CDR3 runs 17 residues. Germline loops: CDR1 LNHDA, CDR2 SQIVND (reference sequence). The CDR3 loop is CASTGLAGARGSGELFF. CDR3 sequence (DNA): TGTGCCAGTACTGGATTAGCGGGAGCCCGCGGGAGCGGGGAGCTGTTTTTT.

Here the CDR3 reads CASSLALPTGPYGYTF. CDR3 bases: TGTGCCAGCAGCTTAGCCCTACCGACAGGGCCCTATGGCTACACCTTC. The V call is TRBV7-9, the J call TRBJ1-2, with TRBD1 identical over 7 bases. This CDR3 is built from 16 residues. In germline, CDR1 is SEHNR, CDR2 FQNEAQ (reference sequence). V shed 0 bases, J shed 4 bases, and the junction held 8 bases outside the gene matches. Based on the CDR3 plus reference TRBV7-9 and TRBJ1-2, the full variable domain is DTGVSQNPRHKITKRGQNVTFRCDPISEHNRLYWYRQTLGQGPEFLTYFQNEAQLEKSRLLSDRFSAERPKGSFSTLEIQRTEQGDSAMYLCASSLALPTGPYGYTFGSGTRLTVV.

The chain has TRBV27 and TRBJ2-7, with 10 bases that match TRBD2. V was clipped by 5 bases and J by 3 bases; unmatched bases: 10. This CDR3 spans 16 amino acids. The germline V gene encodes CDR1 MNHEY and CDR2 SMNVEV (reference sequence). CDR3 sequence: CASSPYGTSDFYEQYF. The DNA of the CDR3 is TGTGCCAGCAGTCCATACGGGACTAGCGACTTCTACGAGCAGTACTTC.

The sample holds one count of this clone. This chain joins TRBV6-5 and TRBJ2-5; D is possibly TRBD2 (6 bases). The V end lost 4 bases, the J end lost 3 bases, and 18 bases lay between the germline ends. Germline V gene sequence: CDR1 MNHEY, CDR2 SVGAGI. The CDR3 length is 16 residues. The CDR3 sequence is CASSSVGRGEKETQYF. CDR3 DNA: TGTGCCAGCAGTTCGGTCGGGCGGGGTGAGAAAGAGACCCAGTACTTC.

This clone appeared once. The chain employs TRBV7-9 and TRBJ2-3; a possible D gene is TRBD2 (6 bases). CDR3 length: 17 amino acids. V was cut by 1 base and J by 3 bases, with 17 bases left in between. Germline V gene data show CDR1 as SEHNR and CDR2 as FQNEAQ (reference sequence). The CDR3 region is CASSLVRAGFRTDTQYF. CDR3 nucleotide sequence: TGTGCCAGCAGCTTAGTGCGAGCGGGTTTCAGAACAGATACGCAGTATTTT. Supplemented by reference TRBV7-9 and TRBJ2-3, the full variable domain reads DTGVSQNPRHKITKRGQNVTFRCDPISEHNRLYWYRQTLGQGPEFLTYFQNEAQLEKSRLLSDRFSAERPKGSFSTLEIQRTEQGDSAMYLCASSLVRAGFRTDTQYFGPGTRLTVL.

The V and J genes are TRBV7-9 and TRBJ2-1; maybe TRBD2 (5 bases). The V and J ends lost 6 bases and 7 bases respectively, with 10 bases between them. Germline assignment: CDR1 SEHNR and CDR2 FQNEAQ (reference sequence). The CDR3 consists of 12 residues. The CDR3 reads CASSPGVNEQFF. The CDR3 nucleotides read TGTGCCAGCAGTCCCGGGGTGAATGAGCAGTTCTTC.

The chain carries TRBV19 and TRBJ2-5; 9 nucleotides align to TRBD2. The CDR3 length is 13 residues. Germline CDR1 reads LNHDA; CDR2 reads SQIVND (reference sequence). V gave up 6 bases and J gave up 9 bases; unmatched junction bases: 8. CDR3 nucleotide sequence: TGTGCCAGTAGCCCTGCGGGGGGGTCATCCCAGTACTTC. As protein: CASSPAGGSSQYF.

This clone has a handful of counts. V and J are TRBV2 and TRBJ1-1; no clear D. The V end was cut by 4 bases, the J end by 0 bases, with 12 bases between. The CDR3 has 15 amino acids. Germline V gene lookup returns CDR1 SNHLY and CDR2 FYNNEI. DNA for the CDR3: TGTGCCAGCAGTGTAGAAGGGAGGATGAACACTGAAGCTTTCTTT. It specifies CASSVEGRMNTEAFF.

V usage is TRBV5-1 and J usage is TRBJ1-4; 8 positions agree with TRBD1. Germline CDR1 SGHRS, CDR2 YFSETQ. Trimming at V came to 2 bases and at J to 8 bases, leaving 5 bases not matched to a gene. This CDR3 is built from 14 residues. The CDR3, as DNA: TGCGCCAGCAGCTTCCAGGGGGCTGAGGAAAAACTGTTTTTT. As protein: CASSFQGAEEKLFF.

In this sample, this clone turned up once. The DNA for the CDR3 is TGTGCCAGCATCGCCGGGACACCAGGAAACACCATATATTTT. This gives the protein CASIAGTPGNTIYF. V usage is TRBV6-5 and J usage is TRBJ1-3; TRBD1 is a possible D gene (6 bases). V was shortened by 7 bases and J by 4 bases, with 14 bases between the two germline ends. The germline V gene has CDR1 MNHEY and CDR2 SVGAGI. CDR3 length: 14 amino acids.

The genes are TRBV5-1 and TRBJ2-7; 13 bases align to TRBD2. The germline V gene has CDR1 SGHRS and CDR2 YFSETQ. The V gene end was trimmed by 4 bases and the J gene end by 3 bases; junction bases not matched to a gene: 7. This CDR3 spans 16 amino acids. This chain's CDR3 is CASSGLAGEFGYEQYF. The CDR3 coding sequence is TGCGCCAGCAGCGGACTAGCGGGAGAGTTTGGCTACGAGCAGTACTTC.

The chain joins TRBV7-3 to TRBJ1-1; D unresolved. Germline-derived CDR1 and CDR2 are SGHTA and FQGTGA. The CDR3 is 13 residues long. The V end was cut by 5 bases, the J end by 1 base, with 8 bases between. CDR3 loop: CASSEQPNTEAFF. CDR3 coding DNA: TGTGCCAGCAGCGAACAACCGAACACTGAAGCTTTCTTT.

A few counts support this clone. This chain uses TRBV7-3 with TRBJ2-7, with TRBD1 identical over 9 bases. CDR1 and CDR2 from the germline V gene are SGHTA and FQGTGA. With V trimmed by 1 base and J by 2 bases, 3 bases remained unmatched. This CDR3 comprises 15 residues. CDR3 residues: CASSLNGQGPYEQYF. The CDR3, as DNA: TGTGCCAGCAGCTTAAATGGACAGGGGCCCTACGAGCAGTACTTC.

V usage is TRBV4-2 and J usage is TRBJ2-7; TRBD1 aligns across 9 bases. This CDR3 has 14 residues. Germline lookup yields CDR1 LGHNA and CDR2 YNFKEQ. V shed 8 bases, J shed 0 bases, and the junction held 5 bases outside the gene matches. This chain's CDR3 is CASEPGQGSYEQYF. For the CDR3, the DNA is TGTGCCAGCGAACCGGGACAGGGCTCCTACGAGCAGTACTTC.

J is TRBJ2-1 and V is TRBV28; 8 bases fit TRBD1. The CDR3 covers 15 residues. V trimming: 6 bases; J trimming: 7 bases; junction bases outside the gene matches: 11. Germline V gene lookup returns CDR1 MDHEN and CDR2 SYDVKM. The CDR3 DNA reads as TGTGCCAGCAGAGCCTCCGGACAGGGTGGGAATGAGCAGTTCTTC. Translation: CASRASGQGGNEQFF. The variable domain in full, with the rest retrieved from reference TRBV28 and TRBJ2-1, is DVKVTQSSRYLVKRTGEKVFLECVQDMDHENMFWYRQDPGLGLRLIYFSYDVKMKEKGDIPEGYSVSREKKERFSLILESASTNQTSMYLCASRASGQGGNEQFFGPGTRLTVL.

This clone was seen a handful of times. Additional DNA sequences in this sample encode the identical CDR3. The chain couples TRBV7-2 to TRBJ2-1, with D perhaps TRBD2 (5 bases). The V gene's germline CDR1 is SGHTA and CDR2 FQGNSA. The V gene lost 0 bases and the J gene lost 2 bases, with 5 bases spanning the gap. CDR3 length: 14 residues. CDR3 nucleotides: TGTGCCAGCAGCTTAGCGGGAGCCTACAATGAGCAGTTCTTC. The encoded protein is CASSLAGAYNEQFF. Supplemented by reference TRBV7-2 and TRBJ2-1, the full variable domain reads GAGVSQSPSNKVTEKGKDVELRCDPISGHTALYWYRQSLGQGLEFLIYFQGNSAPDKSGLPSDRFSAERTGGSVSTLTIQRTQQEDSAVYLCASSLAGAYNEQFFGPGTRLTVL.

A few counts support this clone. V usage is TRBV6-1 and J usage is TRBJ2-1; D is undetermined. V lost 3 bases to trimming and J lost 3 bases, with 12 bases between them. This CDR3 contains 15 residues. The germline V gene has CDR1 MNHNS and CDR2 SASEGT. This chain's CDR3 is CASSDLVSVYNEQFF. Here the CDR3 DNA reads TGTGCCAGCAGTGACTTAGTCTCTGTCTACAATGAGCAGTTCTTC.

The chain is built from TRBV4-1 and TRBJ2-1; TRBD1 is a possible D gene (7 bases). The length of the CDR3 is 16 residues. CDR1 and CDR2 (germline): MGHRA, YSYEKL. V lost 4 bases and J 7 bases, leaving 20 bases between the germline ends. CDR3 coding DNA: TGCGCCAGCAGCCGCGGGACAGCCACTGGAACGAATGAGCAGTTCTTC. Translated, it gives CASSRGTATGTNEQFF.

CDR3: CASSIIQGGTEAFF. The CDR3 DNA reads as TGTGCCAGTAGTATCATCCAGGGTGGGACTGAAGCTTTCTTT. V and J are TRBV19 and TRBJ1-1; D might be TRBD1 (5 bases). Germline lookup yields CDR1 LNHDA and CDR2 SQIVND (reference sequence). The CDR3 runs 14 residues. The V end lost 3 bases, the J end lost 5 bases, and 13 bases lay between the germline ends.

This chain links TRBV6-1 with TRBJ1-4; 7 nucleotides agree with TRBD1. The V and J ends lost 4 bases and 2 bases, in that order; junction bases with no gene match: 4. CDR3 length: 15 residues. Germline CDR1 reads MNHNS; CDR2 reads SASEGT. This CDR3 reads CASSVQGQTNEKLFF. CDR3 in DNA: TGTGCCAGCAGTGTGCAGGGACAGACTAATGAAAAACTGTTTTTT.

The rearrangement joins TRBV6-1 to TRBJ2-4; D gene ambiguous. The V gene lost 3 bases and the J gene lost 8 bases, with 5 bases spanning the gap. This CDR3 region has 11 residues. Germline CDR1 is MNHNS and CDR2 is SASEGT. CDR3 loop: CASSDVDIQYF. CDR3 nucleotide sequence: TGTGCCAGCAGTGATGTAGACATTCAGTACTTC.